Below, one T cell receptor beta chain is given with its context. The antigen remains unidentified. Genomic DNA came from blood regulatory T cells gated CD4+ CD25-high CD127-low. With 5 bases removed from V and 6 bases from J, the gap between germline ends came to 8 bases. The CDR3 is made up of 13 amino acids. Germline V gene lookup returns CDR1 SGHTA and CDR2 FQGNSA. The data were obtained in a study of regulatory and conventional T cells in RAG deficiency. Assay used: immunoSEQ multiplex PCR; TCRdb lists only in-frame clones, some missing. The data show over 8,000 clones, 89% seen once. Study-level results: RAG-deficient patients showed markedly lower Shannon entropy and higher Simpson indices than control T-cell subsets. In Omenn syndrome, Treg and Tconv repertoires overlapped >75%. Other subsets showed 9 to 10-fold reductions, but Treg unique TCR beta sequences fell roughly 90-fold in these patients.

These data were likewise used in another study, on regulatory T cells. From that study: Primers: 52 TRBV forward and 13 TRBJ reverse. Skewed V and J usage and few unique V-J pairs marked patient repertoires, most in Tregs.

The sequence was obtained from a human donor in good health. The V and J genes are TRBV7-2 and TRBJ1-6; perhaps TRBD1 as D (6 bases). The material sequenced was Tregs sorted from blood. The CDR3 is CASSRDINSPLHF. The DNA for the CDR3 is TGTGCCAGCAGCCGGGACATTAATTCACCCCTCCACTTT.